This T cell receptor beta chain was recorded in a study of cytomegalovirus exposure and HLA in healthy donors. Study-wide results and caveats: First-cohort TCR clusters were later found to tend to co-occur in the approximately 120 validation repertoires. Most TCR sequences showed up rarely, but some public TCRs showed up in many donors.

Germline CDR1 is MNHEY and CDR2 is SVGAGI. J lost 1 base, V lost 5 bases, and 1 base had no gene match. This CDR3 has 13 residues. Turning to this clone: As yet, its antigen is unknown.

Produced via immunoSEQ multiplex PCR; TCRdb's table is partial and in-frame only. The sample carries roughly 58,000 clones, approximately 92% recorded once. The chain is built from TRBV6-5 and TRBJ1-1; 7 nucleotides agree with TRBD1. This TCR came from a young man in good health and CMV-seronegative. The source material was PBMCs. The DNA for the CDR3 is TGTGCCAGCAGTGACAGGGCGAACACTGAAGCTTTCTTT. Protein: CASSDRANTEAFF.